The 10 T cell receptor beta chains in this list originate from one sample, sequenced in a study of human CD8 memory T cell subsets. Production of TCR beta libraries used UMI-labeled 5' RACE as the method. TCRdb re-called the 5' RACE reads; one entry per CDR3 protein, DNA not given. Reported are roughly 9,300 distinct CDR3 sequences; the ten largest clones contain roughly 9.8%. Specimen: CD8+ stem-like memory T cells (TSCM and TCM) sorted from PBMCs. As for subset: stem-like memory CD8 T cells (TSTEM), CCR7+ PD-1- TIGIT-. Every receptor here comes from a human donor in good health.

The V gene is TRBV4-2, the J gene TRBJ2-6. This CDR3 contains 15 residues. Per the germline V gene, CDR1 is LGHNA and CDR2 is YNFKEQ. CDR3 protein: CASSHRFSGANVLTF.

The V gene is TRBV28, the J gene TRBJ1-2; TCRdb returns TRBD1, unconfirmable since there is no DNA. The V gene's germline CDR1 is MDHEN and CDR2 SYDVKM. The CDR3 is 15 residues long. CDR3 sequence: CASSYGTGVRYGYTF.

The chain has TRBV30 and TRBJ2-2; TCRdb calls TRBD1, which cannot be checked without DNA. The CDR3 is 14 residues long. Germline V CDR1 and CDR2: GTSNPN, SVGIG (reference sequence). CDR3 in amino acids: CAWSVTGDTGELFF.

This clonotype is labeled medium-sized (0.01 to 0.1%) based on frequency. V gene TRBV28 combines with J gene TRBJ1-2; the D gene TCRdb calls, TRBD1, cannot be checked with no DNA. Germline assignment: CDR1 MDHEN and CDR2 SYDVKM. The CDR3 has 14 residues. CDR3 in amino acids: CASTPGAGYYGYTF.

The V gene is TRBV5-4, the J gene TRBJ2-1; there is no DNA to check the TCRdb D call of TRBD2. The length of the CDR3 is 15 residues. Germline CDR1 reads SGHNT; CDR2 reads YYREEE (reference sequence). CDR3 residues: CASSLAGASYNEQFF.

The chain couples TRBV7-8 to TRBJ2-5. CDR1 is SGHVS, CDR2 FQNEAQ, per germline. This CDR3 has 14 amino acids. The CDR3 sequence is CASSIRFGEETQYF.

This clonotype counts as large by frequency. The chain combines TRBV5-6 with TRBJ2-2. Germline V gene data show CDR1 as SGHDT and CDR2 as YYEEEE. The CDR3 extends over 16 amino acids. CDR3 sequence reads: CASSLVGNEGTGELFF.

This chain links TRBV6-2 or TRBV6-3 with TRBJ2-7; there is no DNA to check the TCRdb D call of TRBD2. The CDR3 totals 14 residues. The germline V gene encodes CDR1 MNHEY and CDR2 SVGEGT. CDR3 protein: CASSPAGGIYEQYF.

The V and J genes are TRBV2 and TRBJ1-6; TCRdb selects TRBD1, and the lack of DNA leaves this call unchecked. The CDR3 is made up of 17 amino acids. CDR1 and CDR2 from the germline V gene are SNHLY and FYNNEI. CDR3 region: CASRALKGQIYNSPLHF.

The V call is TRBV27, the J call TRBJ1-5. Germline lookup yields CDR1 MNHEY and CDR2 SMNVEV (reference sequence). CDR3 size: 13 residues. This CDR3 is CASSLSVGQPQHF.